The 18 T cell receptor beta chains listed next were all sequenced from one sample in a study of CD8+ T cells in alopecia areata. In each case, RNA was isolated and then reverse transcribed into cDNA as the sequencing template. The protocol was immunoSEQ multiplex PCR, while the TCRdb copy is restricted to in-frame clones and leaves out a portion. The data hold a few hundred thousand clones, with about two thirds observed a single time. This specimen was CD4+ T cells sorted from blood, taken at week 0. The receptors here all came from a human donor with alopecia areata.

The chain is built from TRBV16 and TRBJ1-2; D is possibly TRBD1 (6 bases). CDR3 length: 14 amino acids. V was clipped by 4 bases and J by 8 bases, with 17 bases between them. Germline values: CDR1 KGHSY, CDR2 FQNENV. The CDR3 DNA sequence: TGTGCCAGCAGCCCCACACCGGGACAAGGAGGCTACACCTTC. This translates into CASSPTPGQGGYTF.

The chain carries TRBV21-1 and TRBJ2-4. TRBV21-1 is assigned pseudogene status. The CDR3 consists of 13 residues. The CDR3 DNA is TGTGCCAGCAGCAAAGCAACCCAAAACATTCAGTACTTC. This gives the protein CASSKATQNIQYF.

This clone appeared a few times. The chain couples TRBV25-1 to TRBJ1-2, with 10 bases identical to TRBD1. V was pared by 7 bases and J by 5 bases, with 7 bases of the junction left unmatched. The germline V gene encodes CDR1 MGHDK and CDR2 SYGVNS. The CDR3 contains 14 residues. The CDR3 bases are TGTGCCAGCACTCCCGGGACAGGGGCATATGGCTACACCTTC. Its translation is CASTPGTGAYGYTF.

This chain links TRBV5-6 with TRBJ1-3; D remains unclear. CDR3 length equals 13 residues. The ends were cut back, 3 bases at V and 3 bases at J, with 7 bases in the middle. Germline CDR1 and CDR2: SGHDT and YYEEEE. CDR3 region: CASSSLYGNTIYF. The CDR3 DNA sequence: TGTGCCAGCAGCTCCCTGTATGGAAACACCATATATTTT.

This sequence joins TRBV30 and TRBJ1-5; D gene uncertain. Trimming pared 1 base from V and 9 bases from J, leaving 10 bases between. The CDR3 runs 12 residues. The germline V gene has CDR1 GTSNPN and CDR2 SVGIG (reference sequence). CDR3 region: CAWSGASGPQHF. CDR3 DNA sequence: TGTGCCTGGAGTGGGGCCTCAGGGCCCCAGCATTTT.

V is TRBV25-1 and J is TRBJ1-3; the match to TRBD1 covers 7 bases. Germline loops: CDR1 MGHDK, CDR2 SYGVNS. The CDR3 is made up of 17 amino acids. Trimming removed 2 bases from V and 4 bases from J; junction bases left unmatched: 11. The CDR3 bases are TGTGCCAGCAGTGAAACCGGTCCACAGGGGTACGGAAACACCATATATTTT. Its translation is CASSETGPQGYGNTIYF. Drawing the rest from reference TRBV25-1 and TRBJ1-3, the complete variable domain is EADIYQTPRYLVIGTGKKITLECSQTMGHDKMYWYQQDPGMELHLIHYSYGVNSTEKGDLSSESTVSRIRTEHFPLTLESARPSHTSQYLCASSETGPQGYGNTIYFGEGSWLTVV.

The chain recombines TRBV6-5 with TRBJ1-1, with D possibly TRBD1 on 5 matching bases. The V gene lost 7 bases and the J gene lost 3 bases, with 12 bases spanning the gap. Germline V gives CDR1 MNHEY, CDR2 SVGAGI. This CDR3 region has 13 residues. CDR3 DNA sequence: TGTGCCAGCACCAACGGGGGGGACACTGAAGCTTTCTTT. Protein product: CASTNGGDTEAFF.

The rearrangement links TRBV29-1 to TRBJ2-7, with D maybe TRBD2 (6 bases). The CDR3 has 12 amino acids. The ends were cut back, 4 bases at V and 5 bases at J, with 12 bases in the middle. Germline assignment: CDR1 SQVTM and CDR2 ANQGSEA. The CDR3 here is CSVARGIDEQYF. CDR3 in DNA: TGCAGCGTTGCCCGGGGGATTGACGAGCAGTACTTC.

The V call is TRBV2, the J call TRBJ2-5, with D possibly matching TRBD2 (6 bases). CDR3 length equals 12 residues. V shed 3 bases and J shed 7 bases, with 9 bases lying between them. Germline assignment: CDR1 SNHLY and CDR2 FYNNEI. The CDR3 sequence is CASSDGGTTQYF. CDR3 DNA: TGTGCCAGCAGTGATGGGGGGACGACCCAGTACTTC.

The genes are TRBV2 and TRBJ2-3; a possible D gene is TRBD1 (6 bases). Trimming shortened V by 8 bases and J by 3 bases, and 15 bases separated the two germline ends. CDR3 size: 14 residues. In germline, CDR1 is SNHLY, CDR2 FYNNEI. The CDR3 loop is CASLWGPVTDTQYF. CDR3 coding DNA: TGTGCCAGCTTATGGGGGCCGGTTACAGATACGCAGTATTTT.

The V gene is TRBV21-1, the J gene TRBJ1-2; the tabulated D call, TRBD1, remains unverified against the DNA. TRBV21-1 is flagged as a pseudogene. The CDR3 has 13 amino acids. For the CDR3, the DNA is TGTGCCAGCAGCAATAAGGTCAGGGTCGGCTACACCTTC. Encoded protein: CASSNKVRVGYTF.

Comment on this clone: A junction end diverges from the germline sequence, so it may reflect a read error. The rearrangement links TRBV6-7 to TRBJ1-4; D unclear. TRBV6-7 carries the ORF label, with uncertain function. CDR3 length: 8 residues. DNA of the CDR3: TGTGCCAGCAGTTCGAGTTATTTT. This translates into CASSSSYF.

V and J are TRBV27 and TRBJ1-1; 8 bases align to TRBD1. V lost 5 bases and J lost 5; bases outside the gene matches: 7. Germline V gene sequence: CDR1 MNHEY, CDR2 SMNVEV (reference sequence). This CDR3 is built from 14 residues. For the CDR3, the DNA is TGTGCCAGCAGTATCAGACAGGGGATAACTGAAGCTTTCTTT. Translation gives CASSIRQGITEAFF.

V is TRBV27 and J is TRBJ1-5; 7 nucleotides line up with TRBD1. Germline values: CDR1 MNHEY, CDR2 SMNVEV (reference sequence). V was pared by 3 bases and J by 2 bases, with 1 base of the junction left unmatched. The length of the CDR3 is 14 residues. CDR3 DNA sequence: TGTGCCAGCAGTTTTGGACAGGGCAATCAGCCCCAGCATTTT. This codes for CASSFGQGNQPQHF.

The rearrangement uses TRBV10-3 and TRBJ2-3, with 9 bases fitting TRBD2. The V and J ends lost 3 bases and 6 bases, in that order; junction bases with no gene match: 7. The CDR3 has 15 residues. CDR1 and CDR2 from the germline V gene are ENHRY and SYGVKD. In DNA form, the CDR3 reads TGTGCCATCAGTGAATTGCGGGGGGGCCGGGATACGCAGTATTTT. Translating gives CAISELRGGRDTQYF.

This chain joins TRBV7-8 and TRBJ2-7; no firm D call. The CDR3 is made up of 15 amino acids. Trimming removed 5 bases from V and 3 bases from J, with 17 bases in between. The germline V gene encodes CDR1 SGHVS and CDR2 FQNEAQ. The CDR3 here is CASSPRAVGNYEQYF. CDR3 DNA sequence: TGTGCCAGCAGCCCCCGAGCAGTTGGGAACTACGAGCAGTACTTC. Variable domain in full (rest from reference TRBV7-8 and TRBJ2-7): GAGVSQSPRYKVAKRGQDVALRCDPISGHVSLFWYQQALGQGPEFLTYFQNEAQLDKSGLPSDRFFAERPEGSVSTLKIQRTQQEDSAVYLCASSPRAVGNYEQYFGPGTRLTVT.

This chain links TRBV10-3 with TRBJ2-5; unclear D gene. CDR1 and CDR2 (germline): ENHRY, SYGVKD. The CDR3 is 13 amino acids. V lost 1 base, J lost 5 bases, and 8 bases lay in between. CDR3 in amino acids: CAISEWDGETQYF. CDR3 bases: TGTGCCATCAGTGAGTGGGATGGGGAGACCCAGTACTTC.

This rearrangement joins TRBV4-1 to TRBJ2-7; unclear D gene. Trimming shortened V by 4 bases and J by 1 base, and 11 bases separated the two germline ends. Germline V CDR1 and CDR2: MGHRA, YSYEKL. The CDR3 loop spans 14 amino acids. CDR3 coding DNA: TGCGCCAGCAGCCCGACGGGTAGTTCCTACGAGCAGTACTTC. Translating it yields CASSPTGSSYEQYF.